This T cell receptor (beta chain) comes out of a study of shared clonotypes between healthy human individuals. Study findings and constraints: The study's rarefaction showed incomplete sorted-subset sequencing despite large depth. Clonotypes shared by all four donors outscored non-shared clonotypes in generation probability. The expectation was that sequencing depth would affect clonotype sharing among donors. Only blood samples were collected, and tissue repertoires likely differ.

The method was immunoSEQ multiplex PCR; TCRdb's version includes in-frame clones alone and lacks a portion of them. The table lists approximately 1,500,000 clones, 96% of them singletons. The germline V gene has CDR1 SGHRS and CDR2 YFSETQ. The CDR3 spans 14 residues. The V gene lost 2 bases and the J gene lost 1 base, with 8 bases spanning the gap. Worth noting for this clone: The antigen remains unidentified. The same CDR3 arises from other DNA sequences in this sample as well.

Sequencing input: naive CD4+ T cells sorted from blood. Subset noted: CD45RA+ positively selected. This chain connects TRBV5-1 to TRBJ2-3, with unresolved D. This TCR came from a man aged 30-40 years in good health. The CDR3 protein is CASSFSGGTDTQYF. CDR3 in DNA: TGCGCCAGCAGCTTCTCAGGCGGCACAGATACGCAGTATTTT.